The 2 T cell receptor beta chains below all came from one sample that was sequenced in a study of OX40 agonist ivuxolimab in advanced cancers. Assay: immunoSEQ multiplex PCR; the TCRdb copy retains only in-frame clones and omits some. The sample shows about 20,000 clones, 83% of them seen only once. The sequencing used CD4+ or CD8+ T cells sorted from blood, collected in a trial of the OX40 agonist ivuxolimab. The source is an adult with an advanced solid tumor such as melanoma, head and neck, liver or kidney cancer.

The CDR3 spells CASSQSGSITDTQYF. The CDR3 bases are TGTGCCAGCAGCCAGTCCGGCAGTATCACAGATACGCAGTATTTT. The chain has TRBV9 and TRBJ2-3; the D is unclear. V was cut by 4 bases and J by 2 bases, with 14 bases left in between. CDR1 SGDLS and CDR2 YYNGEE come from the germline V gene. The CDR3 totals 15 residues.

This clone has more than one count but fewer than ten. The V gene is TRBV9, the J gene TRBJ2-7, with D perhaps TRBD1 or TRBD2 (5 bases each). This CDR3 has 14 amino acids. Germline V lookup: CDR1 SGDLS, CDR2 YYNGEE. Deletions cut 0 bases from V and 2 bases from J, with 9 bases between. This CDR3 is CASSVAGTTYEQYF. The CDR3 DNA is TGTGCCAGCAGCGTAGCAGGGACCACCTACGAGCAGTACTTC.